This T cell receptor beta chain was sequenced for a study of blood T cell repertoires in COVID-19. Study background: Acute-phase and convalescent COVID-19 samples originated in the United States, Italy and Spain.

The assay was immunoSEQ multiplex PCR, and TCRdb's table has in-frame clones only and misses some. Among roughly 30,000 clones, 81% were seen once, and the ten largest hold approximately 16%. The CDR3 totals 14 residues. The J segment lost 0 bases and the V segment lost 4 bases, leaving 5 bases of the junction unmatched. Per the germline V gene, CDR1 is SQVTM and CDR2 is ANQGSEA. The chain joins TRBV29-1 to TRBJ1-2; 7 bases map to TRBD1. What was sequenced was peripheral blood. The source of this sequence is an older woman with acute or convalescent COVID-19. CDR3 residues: CSVARQGPNYGYTF. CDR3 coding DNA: TGCAGCGTTGCACGACAGGGCCCTAACTATGGCTACACCTTC.